This T cell receptor beta chain was observed in a study of response to subunit inactivated influenza vaccine. TCRdb processed the RT-PCR reads anew with MiXCR; each CDR3 protein has one entry. The sample contains more than 700,000 distinct CDR3 sequences, approximately 21% of which appear only once. Only a few counts were recorded for this clonotype. The sequence was obtained from a man over 45 who received an inactivated influenza vaccine. The source material was PBMCs from blood, sampled 4 to 6 days after vaccination.

Written as DNA, the CDR3 is TGTGCCAGCAGTTTTCGGCCAACCAATGAGCAGTTCTTC. Translation: CASSFRPTNEQFF. The chain is built from TRBV12-3 or TRBV12-4 and TRBJ2-1; D ambiguous. V lost 3 bases to trimming and J lost 6 bases, with 9 bases between them. CDR3 size: 13 residues.